The T cell receptor (beta chain) under discussion was sequenced for a study of T-cell reconstitution after alpha-beta-depleted transplantation in children. The V gene's germline CDR1 is SGHAT and CDR2 FQDESV (reference sequence). The CDR3 runs 18 residues. Trimming cost V 4 bases and J 2 bases, with 18 bases left between them. Preparation of the TCRbeta library involved a method that used unique molecular identifiers. TCRdb analysed the PCR reads with MiXCR anew, one entry per CDR3 protein. The repertoire consists of some 590,000 distinct CDR3 sequences, with 8% to 11% occurring once and the leading ten covering less than 5%.

The source is a human donor who donated a stem cell graft to a child with acute myeloid leukemia. The material was PBMCs from the stem cell graft donor, obtained from the stem cell graft. The chain recombines TRBV11-1 with TRBJ2-6, with D perhaps matching TRBD1 (6 bases). CDR3: CASSSLGRGVPGANVLTF. The CDR3 DNA is TGTGCCAGCAGCTCGCTCGGCAGGGGAGTTCCTGGGGCCAACGTCCTGACTTTC.